This TCR beta chain emerged from a study of T cell responses to AZD1222 COVID-19 vaccine. Trimming took 3 bases from V and 0 from J, leaving 9 bases between them. Germline V gives CDR1 ENHRY, CDR2 SYGVKD. The CDR3 has 15 residues. Libraries were prepared by immunoSEQ multiplex PCR; TCRdb keeps only in-frame clonotypes and omits some of them. The sample lists fewer than 130,000 clones, nearly 90% seen once, with over 2% in the top ten. This TCR was sampled from an adult who received the AZD1222 COVID-19 vaccine. V and J are TRBV10-3 and TRBJ1-3; no firm D call. The specimen comprised peripheral blood, sampled 28 days after the second AZD1222 dose. For the CDR3, the DNA is TGTGCCATCAGTGATTGGGCAACCTCTGGAAACACCATATATTTT. Translation gives CAISDWATSGNTIYF.